Following are 8 T cell receptor beta chains from one sample sequenced in a study of cytomegalovirus exposure and HLA in healthy donors. The PCR ran on 60 Vbeta and 13 Jbeta primers. Libraries were prepared by immunoSEQ multiplex PCR; TCRdb keeps only in-frame clonotypes and omits some of them. The sample carries about 210,000 clones, 82% recorded once. Input material: PBMCs. The receptors were gathered from a man aged 35-49 years in good health and CMV-seropositive.

V and J are TRBV10-3 and TRBJ2-1, with a weak D call TRBD1 (6 bases). The CDR3 length is 14 residues. Trimming removed 6 bases from V and 0 bases from J, with 9 bases in between. Germline values: CDR1 ENHRY, CDR2 SYGVKD. As DNA, the CDR3 is TGTGCCATCAGCCGACAGGACTCCTACAATGAGCAGTTCTTC. It codes for CAISRQDSYNEQFF.

V and J are TRBV2 and TRBJ1-1; maybe TRBD1 (6 bases). The CDR3 has 13 amino acids. Germline V gene sequence: CDR1 SNHLY, CDR2 FYNNEI. Deletions cut 6 bases from V and 3 bases from J, with 11 bases between. This CDR3 reads CASRDDRYTEAFF. CDR3 bases: TGTGCCAGCAGGGATGACAGGTACACTGAAGCTTTCTTT.

The rearrangement joins TRBV10-1 to TRBJ2-1, with 11 nucleotides matching TRBD2. The CDR3 runs 15 residues. Germline V gives CDR1 WNHNN, CDR2 SYGVQD (reference sequence). V lost 6 bases, J lost 5 bases, and 6 bases stayed unmatched. The chain's CDR3 is CASSSGTSGHNEQFF. The CDR3 DNA follows: TGCGCCAGCAGCTCGGGGACTAGCGGCCACAATGAGCAGTTCTTC.

The table lists this clone with a count of one. This chain connects TRBV19 to TRBJ2-3, with a possible D match to TRBD2 (5 bases). CDR1 is LNHDA and CDR2 is SQIVND in the germline V gene (reference sequence). Between the trimmed V and J ends, which lost 7 bases and 2 bases, there was a span of 19 bases. The CDR3 consists of 16 residues. The CDR3 nucleotides are TGTGCCAGTAACGTGGGTAGCGCCTATCTCACAGATACGCAGTATTTT. Translated, it gives CASNVGSAYLTDTQYF.

Comment on this clone: This sample also contains other DNA sequences that code for the same CDR3. This chain connects TRBV7-9 to TRBJ2-7; 9 nucleotides match TRBD1. The CDR3 length is 14 residues. Germline V CDR1 and CDR2: SEHNR, FQNEAQ (reference sequence). Losses at the gene ends were 4 bases for V and 1 base for J; bases not matched to a gene: 2. In DNA, the CDR3 is TGTGCCAGCAGCTCCGGGACAGGGTCCTACGAGCAGTACTTC. This translates into CASSSGTGSYEQYF.

The V call is TRBV2, the J call TRBJ2-5, with 8 bases aligning to TRBD1. Unmatched junction bases numbered 3, after V lost 6 bases and J lost 3 bases. In germline, CDR1 is SNHLY, CDR2 FYNNEI. There are 13 residues in the CDR3. The CDR3 sequence is CASSQGAEETQYF. The CDR3 nucleotides are TGTGCCAGCAGCCAGGGGGCGGAAGAGACCCAGTACTTC. The whole variable domain, filled in from reference TRBV2 and TRBJ2-5, reads EPEVTQTPSHQVTQMGQEVILRCVPISNHLYFYWYRQILGQKVEFLVSFYNNEISEKSEIFDDQFSVERPDGSNFTLKIRSTKLEDSAMYFCASSQGAEETQYFGPGTRLLVL.

The chain joins TRBV27 to TRBJ2-2, with TRBD2 identical over 10 bases. The CDR3 has 17 residues. In germline, CDR1 is MNHEY, CDR2 SMNVEV (reference sequence). V gave up 0 bases and J gave up 6 bases; unmatched junction bases: 7. The CDR3 sequence is CASSLSPSGSVAGELFF. CDR3 nucleotide sequence: TGTGCCAGCAGTTTATCGCCTAGCGGGAGTGTGGCCGGGGAGCTGTTTTTT.

This sequence joins TRBV12-5 and TRBJ1-5, with 8 bases aligning to TRBD1. CDR1 and CDR2 (germline): LGHNT, FRNRAP. The CDR3 totals 16 residues. Germline trimming cut 1 base from V and 4 bases from J; bases unmatched to any gene: 6. CDR3 DNA sequence: TGTGCTAGTGGTTTGGCCCCACAGGGGGAAAATCAGCCCCAGCATTTT. As protein: CASGLAPQGENQPQHF.